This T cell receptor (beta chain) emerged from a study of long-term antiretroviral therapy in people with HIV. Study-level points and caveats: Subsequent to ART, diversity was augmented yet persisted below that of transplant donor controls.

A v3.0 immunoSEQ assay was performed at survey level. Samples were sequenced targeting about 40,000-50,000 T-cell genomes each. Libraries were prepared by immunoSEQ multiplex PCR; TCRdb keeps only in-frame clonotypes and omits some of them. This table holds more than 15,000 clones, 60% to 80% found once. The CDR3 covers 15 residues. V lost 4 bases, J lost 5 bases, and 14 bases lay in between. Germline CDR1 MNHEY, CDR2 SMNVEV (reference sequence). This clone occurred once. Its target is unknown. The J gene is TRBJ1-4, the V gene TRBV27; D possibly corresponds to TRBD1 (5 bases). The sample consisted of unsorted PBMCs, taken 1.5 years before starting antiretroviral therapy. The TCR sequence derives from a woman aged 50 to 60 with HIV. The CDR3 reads CASSSPGTGNEKLFF. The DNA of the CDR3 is TGTGCCAGCAGTTCCCCCGGGACGGGAAATGAAAAACTGTTTTTT.